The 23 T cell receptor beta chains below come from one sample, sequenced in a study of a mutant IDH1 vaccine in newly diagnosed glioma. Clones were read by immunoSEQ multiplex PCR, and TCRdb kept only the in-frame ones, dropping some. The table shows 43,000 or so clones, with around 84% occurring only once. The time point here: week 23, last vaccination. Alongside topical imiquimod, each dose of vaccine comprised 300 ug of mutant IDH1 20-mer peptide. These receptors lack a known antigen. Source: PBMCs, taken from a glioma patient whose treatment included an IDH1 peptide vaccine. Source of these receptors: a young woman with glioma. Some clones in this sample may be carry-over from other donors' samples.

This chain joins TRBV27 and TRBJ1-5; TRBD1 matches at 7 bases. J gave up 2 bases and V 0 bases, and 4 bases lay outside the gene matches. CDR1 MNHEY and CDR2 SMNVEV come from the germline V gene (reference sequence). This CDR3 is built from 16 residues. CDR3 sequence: CASSLSRGQGNQPQHF. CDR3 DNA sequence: TGTGCCAGCAGTTTATCCCGAGGACAGGGCAATCAGCCCCAGCATTTT.

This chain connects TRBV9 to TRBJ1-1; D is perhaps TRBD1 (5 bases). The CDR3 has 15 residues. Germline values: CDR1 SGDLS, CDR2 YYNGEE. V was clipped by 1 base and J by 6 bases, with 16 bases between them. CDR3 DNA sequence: TGTGCCAGCAGCGTACCAGGGCGGGCGGACGCTGAAGCTTTCTTT. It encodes CASSVPGRADAEAFF.

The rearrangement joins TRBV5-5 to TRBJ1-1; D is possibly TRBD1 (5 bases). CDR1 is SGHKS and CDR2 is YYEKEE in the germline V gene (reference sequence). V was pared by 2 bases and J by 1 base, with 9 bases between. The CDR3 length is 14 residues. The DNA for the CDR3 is TGTGCCAGCAGCTTCGGGACGGGGAACACTGAAGCTTTCTTT. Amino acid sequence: CASSFGTGNTEAFF.

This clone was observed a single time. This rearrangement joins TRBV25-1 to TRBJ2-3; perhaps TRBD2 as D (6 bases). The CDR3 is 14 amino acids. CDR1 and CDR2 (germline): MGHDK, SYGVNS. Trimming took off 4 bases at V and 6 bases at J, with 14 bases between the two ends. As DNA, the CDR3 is TGTGCCAGCAGTGCCTCAGGAGGGATGGATACGCAGTATTTT. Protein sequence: CASSASGGMDTQYF.

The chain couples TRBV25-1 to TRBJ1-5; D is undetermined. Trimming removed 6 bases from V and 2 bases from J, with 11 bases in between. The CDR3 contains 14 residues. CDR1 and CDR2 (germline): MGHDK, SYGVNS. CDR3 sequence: CASSPPGGNQPQHF. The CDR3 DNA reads TGTGCCAGCAGCCCCCCCGGAGGCAATCAGCCCCAGCATTTT.

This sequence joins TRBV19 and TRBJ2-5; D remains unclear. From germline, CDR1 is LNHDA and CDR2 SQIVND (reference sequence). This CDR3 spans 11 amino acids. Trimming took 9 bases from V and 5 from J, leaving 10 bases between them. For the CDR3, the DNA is TGTGCCAGCCTCCCTCCCGAGACCCAGTACTTC. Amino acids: CASLPPETQYF.

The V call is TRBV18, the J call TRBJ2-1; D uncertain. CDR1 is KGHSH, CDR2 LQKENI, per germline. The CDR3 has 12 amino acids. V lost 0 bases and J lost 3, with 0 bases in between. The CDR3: CASSPPYNEQFF. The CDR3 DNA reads TGTGCCAGCTCACCACCCTACAATGAGCAGTTCTTC.

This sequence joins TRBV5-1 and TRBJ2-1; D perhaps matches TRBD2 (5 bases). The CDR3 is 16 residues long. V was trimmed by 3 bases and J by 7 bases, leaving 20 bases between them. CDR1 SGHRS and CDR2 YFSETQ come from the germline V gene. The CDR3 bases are TGCGCCAGCAGCTACGTCCCAGGCAGGACGGGGAATGAGCAGTTCTTC. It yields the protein CASSYVPGRTGNEQFF.

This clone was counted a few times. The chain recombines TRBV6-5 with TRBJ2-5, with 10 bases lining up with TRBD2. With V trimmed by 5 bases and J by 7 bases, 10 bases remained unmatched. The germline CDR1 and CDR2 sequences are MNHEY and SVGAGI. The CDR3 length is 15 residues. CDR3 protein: CASSVTGTSDGTQYF. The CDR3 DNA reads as TGTGCCAGCAGTGTCACCGGGACTAGCGATGGGACCCAGTACTTC.

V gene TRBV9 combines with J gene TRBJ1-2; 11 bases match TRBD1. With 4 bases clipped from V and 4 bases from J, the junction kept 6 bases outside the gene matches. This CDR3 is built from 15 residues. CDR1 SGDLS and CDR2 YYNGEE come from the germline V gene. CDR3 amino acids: CASSQDRGRSYGYTF. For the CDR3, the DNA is TGTGCCAGCAGCCAGGACAGGGGGCGCAGCTATGGCTACACCTTC.

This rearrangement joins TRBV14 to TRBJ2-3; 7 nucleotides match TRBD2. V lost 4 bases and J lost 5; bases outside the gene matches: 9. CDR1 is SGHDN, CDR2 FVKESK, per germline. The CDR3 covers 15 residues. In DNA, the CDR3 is TGTGCCAGCAGCCGGGCGGCGGGAGTGGGAGATACGCAGTATTTT. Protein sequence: CASSRAAGVGDTQYF. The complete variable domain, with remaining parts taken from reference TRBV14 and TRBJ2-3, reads EAGVTQFPSHSVIEKGQTVTLRCDPISGHDNLYWYRRVMGKEIKFLLHFVKESKQDESGMPNNRFLAERTGGTYSTLKVQPAELEDSGVYFCASSRAAGVGDTQYFGPGTRLTVL.

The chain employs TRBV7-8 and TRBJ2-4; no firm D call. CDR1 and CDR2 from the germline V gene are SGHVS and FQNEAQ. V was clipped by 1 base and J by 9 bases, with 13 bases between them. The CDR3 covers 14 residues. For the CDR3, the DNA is TGTGCCAGCAGCTTAGGTACTGGCATGGTCATTCAGTACTTC. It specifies CASSLGTGMVIQYF.

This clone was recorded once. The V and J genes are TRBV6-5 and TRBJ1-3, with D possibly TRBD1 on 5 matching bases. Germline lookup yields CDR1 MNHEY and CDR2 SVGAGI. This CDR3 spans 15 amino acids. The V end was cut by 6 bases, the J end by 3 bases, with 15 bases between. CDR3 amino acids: CASRSWGDRGNTIYF. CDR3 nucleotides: TGTGCCAGCAGGAGCTGGGGGGATCGTGGAAACACCATATATTTT.

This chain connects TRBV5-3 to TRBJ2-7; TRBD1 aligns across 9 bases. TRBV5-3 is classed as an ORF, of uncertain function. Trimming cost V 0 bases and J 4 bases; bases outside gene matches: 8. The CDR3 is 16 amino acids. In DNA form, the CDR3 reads TGTGCCAGAAGCTTGGGTCCGTCCGGGACAGGGTACGAGCAGTACTTC. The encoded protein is CARSLGPSGTGYEQYF.

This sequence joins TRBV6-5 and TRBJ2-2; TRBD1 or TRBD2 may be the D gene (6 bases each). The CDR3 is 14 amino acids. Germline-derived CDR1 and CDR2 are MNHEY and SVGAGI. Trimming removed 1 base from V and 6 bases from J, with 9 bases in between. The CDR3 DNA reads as TGTGCCAGCAGTTACTTCGGGGGCTCCGGGGAGCTGTTTTTT. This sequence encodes CASSYFGGSGELFF.

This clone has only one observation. In nucleotides, the CDR3 is TGTGCCAGCATGGGCGGGGATAACGAGCAGTACTTC. Translated, it gives CASMGGDNEQYF. This chain links TRBV6-6 with TRBJ2-7, with TRBD2 as a possible D gene (6 bases). Germline V gives CDR1 MNHNY, CDR2 SVGAGI (reference sequence). The CDR3 length is 12 residues. V was cut by 7 bases and J by 5 bases, with 12 bases left in between.

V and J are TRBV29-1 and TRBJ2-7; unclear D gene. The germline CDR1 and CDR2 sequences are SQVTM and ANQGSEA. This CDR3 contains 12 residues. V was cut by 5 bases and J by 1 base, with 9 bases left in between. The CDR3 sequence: CSVIVQSYEQYF. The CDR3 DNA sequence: TGCAGCGTTATTGTCCAGTCCTACGAGCAGTACTTC.

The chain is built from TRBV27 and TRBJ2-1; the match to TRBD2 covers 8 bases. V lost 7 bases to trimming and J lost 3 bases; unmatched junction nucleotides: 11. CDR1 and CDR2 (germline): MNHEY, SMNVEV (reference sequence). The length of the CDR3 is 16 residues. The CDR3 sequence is CASMGGKRENYNEQFF. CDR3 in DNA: TGTGCCAGCATGGGGGGCAAGCGGGAGAACTACAATGAGCAGTTCTTC.

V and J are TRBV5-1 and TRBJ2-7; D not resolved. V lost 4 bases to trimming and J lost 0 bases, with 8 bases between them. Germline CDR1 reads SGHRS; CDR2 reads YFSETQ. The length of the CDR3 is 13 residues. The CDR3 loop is CASSPRPSYEQYF. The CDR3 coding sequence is TGCGCCAGCAGCCCCCGACCCTCCTACGAGCAGTACTTC.

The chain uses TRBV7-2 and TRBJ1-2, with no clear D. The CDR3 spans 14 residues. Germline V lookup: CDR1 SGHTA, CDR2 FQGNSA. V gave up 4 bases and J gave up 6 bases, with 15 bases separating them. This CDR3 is CASSSPLRVHGYTF. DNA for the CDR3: TGTGCCAGCAGCTCCCCGTTGAGGGTCCATGGCTACACCTTC.

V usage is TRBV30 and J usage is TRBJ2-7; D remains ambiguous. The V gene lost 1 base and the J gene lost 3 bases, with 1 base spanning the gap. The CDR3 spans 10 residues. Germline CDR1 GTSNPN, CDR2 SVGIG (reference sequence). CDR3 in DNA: TGTGCCTGGAGTGACTACGAGCAGTACTTC. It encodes CAWSDYEQYF. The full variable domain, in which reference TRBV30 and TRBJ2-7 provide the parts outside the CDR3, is SQTIHQWPATLVQPVGSPLSLECTVEGTSNPNLYWYRQAAGRGLQLLFYSVGIGQISSEVPQNLSASRPQDRQFILSSKKLLLSDSGFYLCAWSDYEQYFGPGTRLTVT.

CDR3 region: CASSAKGGPNTEAFF. CDR3 nucleotides: TGTGCCAGCAGCGCCAAGGGGGGCCCGAACACTGAAGCTTTCTTT. The V and J genes are TRBV7-9 and TRBJ1-1; perhaps TRBD1 as D (6 bases). Trimming pared 5 bases from V and 1 base from J, leaving 14 bases between. The CDR3 has 15 residues. From germline, CDR1 is SEHNR and CDR2 FQNEAQ (reference sequence).

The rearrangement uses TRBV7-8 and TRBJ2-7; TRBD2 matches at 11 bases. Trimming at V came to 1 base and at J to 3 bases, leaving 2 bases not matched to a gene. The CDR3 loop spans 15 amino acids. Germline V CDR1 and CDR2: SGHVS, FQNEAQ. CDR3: CASSLELAGVYEQYF. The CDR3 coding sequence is TGTGCCAGCAGCTTAGAACTAGCGGGAGTCTACGAGCAGTACTTC.